The 14 T cell receptor beta chains below all came from one sample that was sequenced in a study of identical twins. TCRdb re-called the 5' RACE reads through MiXCR, storing one row per CDR3 protein. There are approximately 190,000 distinct CDR3 sequences in the sample; roughly 15% occur only once, and around two fifths lies in the top ten. These data were also filed under a second study, of T cells expressing NK-cell markers.

The specimen sequenced was CD8+ T cells sorted from blood. The source of these receptors is a young woman in good health.

V is TRBV7-9 and J is TRBJ1-1, with 9 bases aligning to TRBD1. Germline V gene data show CDR1 as SEHNR and CDR2 as FQNEAQ (reference sequence). The CDR3 extends over 15 amino acids. The trim removed 2 bases at V and 7 bases at J, leaving 8 bases unmatched. CDR3 DNA sequence: TGTGCCAGCAGCTTATCCCGGGACAGGGTTGGTGAAGCTTTCTTT. The encoded protein is CASSLSRDRVGEAFF.

This clonotype was seen more than once but under ten times. The chain joins TRBV10-3 to TRBJ2-3, with unresolved D. Germline-derived CDR1 and CDR2 are ENHRY and SYGVKD. Trimming pared 6 bases from V and 0 bases from J, leaving 10 bases between. This CDR3 contains 14 residues. The chain's CDR3 is CAIRATTSTDTQYF. The CDR3 region has the DNA TGTGCCATCAGGGCCACAACTAGCACAGATACGCAGTATTTT.

The rearrangement joins TRBV7-9 to TRBJ1-1; TRBD1 aligns across 8 bases. This CDR3 is built from 16 residues. V lost 5 bases and J lost 1; bases outside the gene matches: 9. Germline loops: CDR1 SEHNR, CDR2 FQNEAQ (reference sequence). This CDR3 reads CASSGLRGLWNTEAFF. The CDR3 DNA is TGTGCCAGCAGCGGCCTCAGGGGGCTATGGAACACTGAAGCTTTCTTT.

This clonotype was seen a few times. The rearrangement uses TRBV11-2 and TRBJ2-7; a weak D match, TRBD1 (6 bases). CDR1 is SGHAT, CDR2 FQNNGV, per germline. Deletions cut 10 bases from V and 3 bases from J, with 22 bases between. The CDR3 covers 15 residues. CDR3 DNA: TGTGCCACCCGACCGGGACATCGGTCCGACTACGAGCAGTACTTC. Translation: CATRPGHRSDYEQYF.

This clonotype was observed a few times. The gene calls are TRBV11-1 and TRBJ1-2, with D possibly being TRBD1 (6 bases). The germline V gene has CDR1 SGHAT and CDR2 FQDESV (reference sequence). V lost 8 bases, J lost 4 bases, and 29 bases lay in between. The CDR3 has 18 residues. The CDR3 reads CASGVSDRSSQAGYGYTF. CDR3 sequence (DNA): TGTGCCAGCGGAGTGAGCGACAGGAGCTCCCAAGCGGGCTATGGCTACACCTTC.

This clonotype was detected only a few times. The CDR3 protein is CASSQEAGQGRTNTQYF. CDR3 nucleotides: TGCGCCAGCAGCCAAGAAGCCGGACAGGGGAGGACAAATACGCAGTATTTT. V and J are TRBV4-3 and TRBJ2-3; TRBD1 matches 9 bases. V lost 0 bases and J lost 7; bases outside the gene matches: 11. Looked up from germline, CDR1 is LGHNA and CDR2 is YSLEER. The CDR3 sequence is 17 residues long.

Many counts were recorded for this clonotype. The genes are TRBV7-9 and TRBJ1-1; a possible D gene is TRBD1 (5 bases). The CDR3 has 16 amino acids. Germline V gives CDR1 SEHNR, CDR2 FQNEAQ (reference sequence). The V end was cut by 3 bases, the J end by 2 bases, with 16 bases between. The CDR3 loop reads CASSFRGRGSNTEAFF. CDR3 in DNA: TGTGCCAGCAGCTTTCGCGGTAGGGGAAGTAACACTGAAGCTTTCTTT.

This clonotype occurred a few times. This rearrangement joins TRBV14 to TRBJ2-1; TRBD2 might be the D (6 bases). V was shortened by 3 bases and J by 4 bases, with 25 bases between the two germline ends. This CDR3 comprises 19 residues. The V gene's germline CDR1 is SGHDN and CDR2 FVKESK. CDR3 sequence reads: CASSHTGGVGGERYNEQFF. In DNA, the CDR3 is TGTGCCAGCAGCCATACTGGAGGGGTTGGCGGGGAGCGTTACAATGAGCAGTTCTTC.

The chain uses TRBV5-6 and TRBJ2-3; 8 bases are shared with TRBD1. This CDR3 is built from 15 residues. Germline assignment: CDR1 SGHDT and CDR2 YYEEEE. The J segment lost 3 bases and the V segment lost 1 base, leaving 4 bases of the junction unmatched. CDR3 in DNA: TGTGCCAGCAGCTTGCTTTACAGGGGGACAGATACGCAGTATTTT. Residues: CASSLLYRGTDTQYF.

This chain connects TRBV5-1 to TRBJ2-3; 12 bases line up with TRBD2. The germline V gene has CDR1 SGHRS and CDR2 YFSETQ. The CDR3 sequence is 16 residues long. The trim removed 1 base at V and 1 base at J, leaving 1 base unmatched. The CDR3, as DNA: TGCGCCAGCAGCTTGTGGACTAGCGGGGGCACAGATACGCAGTATTTT. Encoded protein: CASSLWTSGGTDTQYF.

This clonotype was recorded many times. The chain recombines TRBV12-3 or TRBV12-4 with TRBJ2-1; 9 nucleotides align to TRBD2. The CDR3 runs 16 residues. The V segment lost 1 base and the J segment 8 bases; nucleotides outside the gene matches: 9. The DNA for the CDR3 is TGTGCCAGCAGTTTAGAGGGTAGCGGGAGAGGCGATGAGCAGTTCTTC. This translates into CASSLEGSGRGDEQFF.

As concerns this clonotype: A much larger clonotype is one base distant, so this may be a read error. This chain uses TRBV29-1 with TRBJ2-1; possibly TRBD1 for D (5 bases). This CDR3 spans 13 amino acids. Germline V CDR1 and CDR2: SQVTM, ANQGSEA. The germline V and J ends were trimmed by 3 bases and 4 bases, with 10 bases remaining between them. The CDR3 DNA follows: TGCAGCGTTGATCGGACAAAATACAATGAGCAGTTCTTC. Translated, it gives CSVDRTKYNEQFF.

This chain links TRBV20-1 with TRBJ2-1; 9 nucleotides match TRBD2. Germline V gene data show CDR1 as DFQATT and CDR2 as SNEGSKA (reference sequence). V dropped 5 bases and J dropped 1; count of bases not matched to a gene: 3. The CDR3 sequence is 14 residues long. Here the CDR3 reads CSAPGLASYNEQFF. The DNA of the CDR3 is TGCAGTGCTCCTGGACTAGCGTCCTACAATGAGCAGTTCTTC.

This clonotype was seen a few times. CDR3 protein: CSVTDLYGYTF. CDR3 nucleotide sequence: TGCAGCGTGACAGACCTCTATGGCTACACCTTC. V and J are TRBV29-1 and TRBJ1-2; a possible D gene is TRBD1 (5 bases). The CDR3 contains 11 residues. Deletions cut 6 bases from V and 4 bases from J, with 9 bases between. The germline V gene has CDR1 SQVTM and CDR2 ANQGSEA.